Within the sample, the clone carrying this TCR beta chain is medium-sized (0.01 to 0.1%). TCRdb reanalysed the multiplex PCR reads using MiXCR and keeps one entry per CDR3 protein. The table lists approximately 31,000 distinct CDR3 sequences, 60% to 70% of them singletons. The data stem from a study of breast tumors, draining lymph nodes, adjacent tissues. Losses at the gene ends were 1 base for V and 0 bases for J; bases not matched to a gene: 18. The germline V gene encodes CDR1 DFQATT and CDR2 SNEGSKA (reference sequence). There are 19 residues in the CDR3. Sequenced sample: breast tumor tissue. The chain recombines TRBV20-1 with TRBJ2-7; TRBD2 aligns across 7 bases. This receptor was taken from a female donor with breast cancer. Some clones in this sample may be carry-over from other donors' samples. CDR3 protein: CSARGEGGRTNSASYEQYF. The CDR3 DNA sequence: TGCAGTGCTAGAGGAGAGGGAGGGCGCACGAACTCCGCCTCCTACGAGCAGTACTTC.